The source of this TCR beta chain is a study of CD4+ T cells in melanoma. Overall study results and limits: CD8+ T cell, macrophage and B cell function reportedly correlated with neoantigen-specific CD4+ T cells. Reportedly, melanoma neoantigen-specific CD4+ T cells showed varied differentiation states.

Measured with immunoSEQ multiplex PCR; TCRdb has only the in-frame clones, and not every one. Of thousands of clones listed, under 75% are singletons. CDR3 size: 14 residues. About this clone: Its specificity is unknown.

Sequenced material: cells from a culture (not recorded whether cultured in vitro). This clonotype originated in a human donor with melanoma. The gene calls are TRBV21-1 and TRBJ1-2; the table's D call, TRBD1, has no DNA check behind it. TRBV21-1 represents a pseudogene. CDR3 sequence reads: CASSRDRVSYGYTF. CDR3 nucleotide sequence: TGTGCCAGCAGCAGAGACAGGGTAAGCTATGGCTACACCTTC.